This T cell receptor beta chain was documented in a study of CD8 T cells in Susac syndrome. Germline V gene lookup returns CDR1 LGHDT and CDR2 YNNKEL (reference sequence). The CDR3 is 14 residues long. Deletions cut 4 bases from V and 1 base from J, with 7 bases between. RNA was extracted with the RNeasy kit, and a quantity of 0.5 to 1 ug was reverse transcribed using random hexamers. TCRdb re-derived calls from the immunoSEQ multiplex PCR reads in MiXCR, one entry per CDR3 protein. Of 250,000 to 300,000 distinct CDR3 sequences listed, about 85% are singletons. In contrast to the negatively isolated CD8+ and CD4+ T cells, TEMRA cells were FACS-enriched.

The chain recombines TRBV3-1 with TRBJ2-2; no clear D gene. This TCR came from a human donor with multiple sclerosis. The specimen was CD8+ T cells from PBMCs. CDR3 region: CASSLIWNTGELFF. CDR3 in DNA: TGTGCCAGCAGCCTAATTTGGAACACCGGGGAGCTGTTTTTT. The full variable domain, in which reference TRBV3-1 and TRBJ2-2 provide the parts outside the CDR3, is DTAVSQTPKYLVTQMGNDKSIKCEQNLGHDTMYWYKQDSKKFLKIMFSYNNKELIINETVPNRFSPKSPDKAHLNLHINSLELGDSAVYFCASSLIWNTGELFFGEGSRLTVL.